This is a list of T cell receptor beta chains from one sample in a study of identical twins. Via MiXCR, TCRdb re-called the 5' RACE reads, giving one row per CDR3 protein. The sample has 700,000 or so distinct CDR3 sequences; 8.5% to 9.5% are singletons. This sample also belongs to another study, concerning yellow fever vaccine responses in identical twins.

Sample: PBMCs. Receptors were obtained from a woman aged 18-30 years in good health. CDR3s include the opening cysteine and the closing phenylalanine or tryptophan. D genes are given only for firm matches.

d_gene: TRBD2; v_gene: TRBV27; CDR3aa: CASSIRTSKDTQYF
d_gene: TRBD1; v_gene: TRBV4-3; CDR3aa: CASSQSRDREGGELFF
d_gene: NA; v_gene: TRBV20-1; CDR3aa: CSATLARAYEQYF
d_gene: TRBD2; v_gene: TRBV7-9; CDR3aa: CASSSAGTSGDEQFF
d_gene: NA; v_gene: TRBV12-5; CDR3aa: CASGFGDETSYEQYF
d_gene: TRBD1; v_gene: TRBV4-1; CDR3aa: CASTQFPGTGSTDTQYF
d_gene: NA; v_gene: TRBV7-9; CDR3aa: CASSLARERGGYTF
d_gene: NA; v_gene: TRBV28; CDR3aa: CASSSSGTGRNNEQFF
d_gene: NA; v_gene: TRBV5-7; CDR3aa: CASSSALGGDTGELFF
d_gene: NA; v_gene: TRBV6-1; CDR3aa: CASSAPPGMGQYF
d_gene: NA; v_gene: TRBV7-2; CDR3aa: CASSPGRLNTGELFF
d_gene: NA; v_gene: TRBV29-1; CDR3aa: CSVESGYTGELFF
d_gene: NA; v_gene: TRBV19; CDR3aa: CASRDGFYEQYF
d_gene: TRBD2; v_gene: TRBV5-6; CDR3aa: CASSFGTSDFGTDTQYF
d_gene: TRBD2; v_gene: TRBV5-1; CDR3aa: CASSEGLAGLVSYNEQFF
d_gene: TRBD1; v_gene: TRBV18; CDR3aa: CASSPSPGQNYGYTF
d_gene: NA; v_gene: TRBV11-3; CDR3aa: CASSLDSPYNEQFF
d_gene: NA; v_gene: TRBV4-1; CDR3aa: CASSQDQWGSEQFF
d_gene: NA; v_gene: TRBV7-9; CDR3aa: CASSLISVAGAYEQYF
d_gene: NA; v_gene: TRBV3-1; CDR3aa: CASSQAAGNSYGYTF
d_gene: NA; v_gene: TRBV18; CDR3aa: CASSPLTGNNEQFF
d_gene: NA; v_gene: TRBV20-1; CDR3aa: CSAREASSYEQYF
d_gene: TRBD1; v_gene: TRBV7-9; CDR3aa: CASSHRDRPHEQYF
d_gene: TRBD1; v_gene: TRBV5-1; CDR3aa: CASSLVYRGQLGNTEAFF
d_gene: TRBD2; v_gene: TRBV9; CDR3aa: CASSKTLAGGQETQYF
d_gene: TRBD1; v_gene: TRBV3-1; CDR3aa: CASSQEIGTANHGYTF
d_gene: NA; v_gene: TRBV4-1; CDR3aa: CASSPSGLGPGELFF
d_gene: NA; v_gene: TRBV7-9; CDR3aa: CASSLGSREQYF
d_gene: NA; v_gene: TRBV20-1; CDR3aa: CSAPKGGPTGELFF
d_gene: NA; v_gene: TRBV2; CDR3aa: CASSGGGPVSNQPQHF
d_gene: TRBD1; v_gene: TRBV4-1; CDR3aa: CASSEGDSSYEQYF
d_gene: TRBD1; v_gene: TRBV7-6; CDR3aa: CASSLWGQGMAFF
d_gene: NA; v_gene: TRBV12-3/TRBV12-4; CDR3aa: CASSSALTYNEQFF
d_gene: TRBD1; v_gene: TRBV5-1; CDR3aa: CASSSWTGGATEAFF
d_gene: TRBD1; v_gene: TRBV9; CDR3aa: CASSEGQGIGNRELFF
d_gene: NA; v_gene: TRBV3-1; CDR3aa: CASSQDRGKLFF
d_gene: NA; v_gene: TRBV29-1; CDR3aa: CSVELAGYNEQFF
d_gene: TRBD2; v_gene: TRBV24-1; CDR3aa: CATSAAGGPYEQYF
d_gene: NA; v_gene: TRBV2; CDR3aa: CASRDSENTEAFF
d_gene: TRBD2; v_gene: TRBV4-3; CDR3aa: CASSQESGSAYNEQFF
d_gene: NA; v_gene: TRBV12-3/TRBV12-4; CDR3aa: CASSYGRATEAFF
d_gene: NA; v_gene: TRBV28; CDR3aa: CASSFGGTTNEKLFF
d_gene: TRBD2; v_gene: TRBV29-1; CDR3aa: CSVVFGLAGAGEQFF
d_gene: NA; v_gene: TRBV7-9; CDR3aa: CASSPVDLSLTQYF
d_gene: NA; v_gene: TRBV7-2; CDR3aa: CASSRPVGSDSYNEQFF
d_gene: TRBD1; v_gene: TRBV28; CDR3aa: CASSLGSQGALTGELFF
d_gene: TRBD1; v_gene: TRBV15; CDR3aa: CATGRDRGYEQYF
d_gene: NA; v_gene: TRBV9; CDR3aa: CASSDQGLQPDTQYF
d_gene: NA; v_gene: TRBV4-2; CDR3aa: CASSGTRGGFDEQFF
d_gene: NA; v_gene: TRBV19; CDR3aa: CASTYMNTEAFF
d_gene: TRBD1; v_gene: TRBV20-1; CDR3aa: CSAMTGTPSGANVLTF
d_gene: NA; v_gene: TRBV19; CDR3aa: CASSMGFSRGNQPQHF
d_gene: NA; v_gene: TRBV21-1; CDR3aa: CASLNLHQPQHF